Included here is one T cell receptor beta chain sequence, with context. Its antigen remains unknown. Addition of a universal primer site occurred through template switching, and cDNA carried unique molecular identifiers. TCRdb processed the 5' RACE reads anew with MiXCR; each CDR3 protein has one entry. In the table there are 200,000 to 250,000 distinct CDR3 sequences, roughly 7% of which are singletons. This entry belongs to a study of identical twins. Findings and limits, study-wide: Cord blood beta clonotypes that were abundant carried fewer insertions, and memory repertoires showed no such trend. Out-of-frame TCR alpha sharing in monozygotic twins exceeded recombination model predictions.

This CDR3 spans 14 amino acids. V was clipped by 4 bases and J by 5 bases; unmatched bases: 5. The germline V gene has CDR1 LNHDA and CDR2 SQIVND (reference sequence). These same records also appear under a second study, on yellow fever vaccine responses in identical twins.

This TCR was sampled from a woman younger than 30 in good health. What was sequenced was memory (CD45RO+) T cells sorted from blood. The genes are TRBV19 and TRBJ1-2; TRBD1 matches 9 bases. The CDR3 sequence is CASSTQGAGYGYTF. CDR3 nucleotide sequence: TGTGCCAGTAGTACACAGGGGGCTGGTTATGGCTACACCTTC.